The entry below describes one T cell receptor beta chain. The table lists this clonotype with a count of one. Its antigen has not been determined. The sample holds no much larger clone one base away, and base qualities are not on file. A single read makes a weak case. Counted from cysteine to phenylalanine, this CDR3 has 18 amino acids. Only CDR3 DNA is held: 54 bases, read in frame from base 1. V trim: 6 bases; J trim: 1 base; unmatched bases: 15. The germline V gene specifies SGDLS as CDR1 and YYNGEE as CDR2. These data come from a study of CD8+CD57+ T cells in acquired aplastic anemia (dated by TCRdb to the late 2010s). About the full investigation: Extracted DNA from sorted CD4+ and CD8+ cells averaged approximately 3.4 ug, ranging from roughly 0.2 to 30 ug. A CD8+CD57+ expansion meant a frequency higher than the mean frequency seen in healthy subjects.

General conclusions and limits of the study: Approximately 31 CD8+ CDR3 sequences were found in both patients and controls but appeared to be highly expressed in patients and within the immunodominant clones of the patients. CD8+ Simpson's diversity did not differ significantly between patients and healthy controls (P=0.060).

Patients chosen for sequencing had shown expansion of CD8+CD57+ cells by flow cytometry. Every patient had a diagnosis of severe acquired aplastic anemia based on International Study of Aplastic Anemia and Agranulocytosis and Camitta criteria. No therapy had been received by the patients at the time of blood sampling. In the study, sorted CD4+ and CD8+ blood T cells from patients with severe aplastic anemia and from healthy subjects underwent deep sequencing of TCR repertoires. Patients were enrolled in the USA under clinicaltrials.gov protocols 00001620, 01623167, 00001397, 00071045, 00081523 and 00961064. Ficoll-Paque density gradient centrifugation was used to isolate peripheral blood mononuclear cells. Before DNA extraction, CD4+ and CD8+ T cells were sorted by FACS or by magnetic beads. Genomic DNA was used as template for profiling of TCR beta VDJ combinations and CDR3 sequences. An Illumina HiSeq 2000 was the platform used for TCR repertoire sequencing. The paper's processing steps were these. Repertoire assessment relied on Simpson's diversity index, CDR3 size and DJ length profiles, and TRBV/TRBJ rearrangement plots. The most abundant DNA sequence in the deep sequencing data was taken as the immunodominant clone. CDR3 amino acid sequences were checked for sharing across subjects and were also compared against the VDJdb database and published repertoires. The public reads were quality trimmed at Q25 with fastp and then assembled into clones with MiXCR by TCRdb, keeping productive beta chains. Every distinct CDR3 protein forms one entry, paired with its most common genes and DNA. For this entry, the V and J calls and clone size follow TCRdb and not the study's own pipeline. A total of about 160,000 distinct CDR3 sequences appear in this sample, 65% to 75% of them only once. The top ten hold about 50% of the sample.

The chain couples TRBV9 to TRBJ2-5, and 10 bases in between align with TRBD2. This receptor was obtained from a human donor with aplastic anemia. Sequencing was done on a sample of sorted CD4+, CD8+, or CD8+CD57+ T cells (not recorded which) from PBMCs. The DNA reads TGTGCCAGCAACAACGCGGTAGCGGGGGGCACCACCCAAGAGACCCAGTACTTC. Its amino acids are CASNNAVAGGTTQETQYF.